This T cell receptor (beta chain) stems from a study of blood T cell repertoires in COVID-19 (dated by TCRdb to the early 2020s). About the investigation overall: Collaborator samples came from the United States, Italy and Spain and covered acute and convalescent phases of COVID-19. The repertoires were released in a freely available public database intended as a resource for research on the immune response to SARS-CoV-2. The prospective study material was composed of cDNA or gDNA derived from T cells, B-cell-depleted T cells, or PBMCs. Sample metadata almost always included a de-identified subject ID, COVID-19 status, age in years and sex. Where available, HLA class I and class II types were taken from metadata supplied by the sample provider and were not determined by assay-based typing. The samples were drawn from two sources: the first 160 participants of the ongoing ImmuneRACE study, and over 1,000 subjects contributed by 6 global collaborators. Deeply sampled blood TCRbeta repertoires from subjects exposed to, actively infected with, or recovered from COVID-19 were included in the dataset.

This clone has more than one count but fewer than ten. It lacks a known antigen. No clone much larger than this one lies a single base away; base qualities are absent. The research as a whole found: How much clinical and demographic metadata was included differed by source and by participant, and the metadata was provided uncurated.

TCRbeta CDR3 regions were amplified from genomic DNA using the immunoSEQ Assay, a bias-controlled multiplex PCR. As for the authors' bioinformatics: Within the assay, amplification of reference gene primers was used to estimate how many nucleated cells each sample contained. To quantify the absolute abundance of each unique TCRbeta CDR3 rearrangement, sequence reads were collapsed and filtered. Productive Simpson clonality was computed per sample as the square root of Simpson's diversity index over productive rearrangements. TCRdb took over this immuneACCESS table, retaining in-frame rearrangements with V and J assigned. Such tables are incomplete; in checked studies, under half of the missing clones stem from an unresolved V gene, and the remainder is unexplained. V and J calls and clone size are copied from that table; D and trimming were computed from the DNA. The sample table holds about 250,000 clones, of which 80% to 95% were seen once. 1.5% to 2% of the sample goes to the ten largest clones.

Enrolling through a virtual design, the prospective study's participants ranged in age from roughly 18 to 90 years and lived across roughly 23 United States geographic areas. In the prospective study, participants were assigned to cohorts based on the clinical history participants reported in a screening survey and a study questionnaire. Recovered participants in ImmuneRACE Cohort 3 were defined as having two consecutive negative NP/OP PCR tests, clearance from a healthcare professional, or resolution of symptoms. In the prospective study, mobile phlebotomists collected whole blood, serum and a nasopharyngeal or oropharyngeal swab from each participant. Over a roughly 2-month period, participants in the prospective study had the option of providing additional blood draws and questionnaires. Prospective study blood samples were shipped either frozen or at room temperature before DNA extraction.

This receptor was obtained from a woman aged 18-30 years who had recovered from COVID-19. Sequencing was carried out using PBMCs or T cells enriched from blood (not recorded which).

Read as DNA, the sequence is TGTGCCAGCAGTTTTACAGGGGGCCATGGCTACACCTTC. This sequence encodes CASSFTGGHGYTF. The sequence joins TRBV28 to TRBJ1-2; TRBD1 matches 9 bases in the middle. From a lookup of the germline V gene, CDR1 and CDR2 are MDHEN and SYDVKM. The germline V end is reduced by 3 bases and the J end by 6 bases; junction bases left unmatched: 2. The CDR3 goes from the cysteine to the phenylalanine over 13 residues. The entry retains the CDR3 DNA only, 39 bases that are in frame from base 1.